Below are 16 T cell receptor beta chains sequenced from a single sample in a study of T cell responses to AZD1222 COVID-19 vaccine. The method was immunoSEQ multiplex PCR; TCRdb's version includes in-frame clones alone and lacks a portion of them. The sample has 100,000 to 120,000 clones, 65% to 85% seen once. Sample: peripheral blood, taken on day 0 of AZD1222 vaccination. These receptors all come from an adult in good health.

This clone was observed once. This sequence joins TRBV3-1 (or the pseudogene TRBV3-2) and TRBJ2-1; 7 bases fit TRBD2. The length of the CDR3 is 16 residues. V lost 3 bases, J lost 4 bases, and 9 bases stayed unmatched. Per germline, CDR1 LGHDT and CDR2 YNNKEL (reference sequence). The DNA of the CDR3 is TGTGCCAGCAGCCAGACTACGGGGGGTCGATACAATGAGCAGTTCTTC. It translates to CASSQTTGGRYNEQFF.

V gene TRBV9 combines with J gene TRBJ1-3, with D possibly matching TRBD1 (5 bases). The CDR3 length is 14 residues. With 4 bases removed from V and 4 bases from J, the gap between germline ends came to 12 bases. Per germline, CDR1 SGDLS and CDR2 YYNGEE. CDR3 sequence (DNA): TGTGCCAGCAGCCCGGGTGGGGCGGGAAACACCATATATTTT. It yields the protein CASSPGGAGNTIYF.

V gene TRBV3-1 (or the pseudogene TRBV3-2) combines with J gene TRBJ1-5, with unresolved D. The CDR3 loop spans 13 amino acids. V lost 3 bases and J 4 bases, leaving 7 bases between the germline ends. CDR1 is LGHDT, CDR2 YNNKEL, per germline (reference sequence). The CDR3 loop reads CASSHGDNQPQHF. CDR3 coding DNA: TGTGCCAGCAGCCACGGGGATAATCAGCCCCAGCATTTT.

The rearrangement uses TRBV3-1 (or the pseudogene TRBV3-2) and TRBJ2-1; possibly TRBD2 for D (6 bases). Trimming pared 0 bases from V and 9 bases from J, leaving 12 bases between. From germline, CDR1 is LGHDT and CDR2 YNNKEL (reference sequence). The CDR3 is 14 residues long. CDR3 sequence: CASSQDLRGSEQFF. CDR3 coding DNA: TGTGCCAGCAGCCAAGATCTTCGGGGGAGTGAGCAGTTCTTC.

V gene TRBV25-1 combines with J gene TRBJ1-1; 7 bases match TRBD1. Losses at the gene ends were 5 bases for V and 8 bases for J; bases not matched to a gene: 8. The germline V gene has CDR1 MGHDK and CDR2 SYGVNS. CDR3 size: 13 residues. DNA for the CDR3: TGTGCCAGCAGTAACAACCAGGGGGGGGAAGCTTTCTTT. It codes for CASSNNQGGEAFF.

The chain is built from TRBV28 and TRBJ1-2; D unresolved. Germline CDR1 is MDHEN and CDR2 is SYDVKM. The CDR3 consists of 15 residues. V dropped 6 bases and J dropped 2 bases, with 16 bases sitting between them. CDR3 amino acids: CASSLTGNSNYGYTF. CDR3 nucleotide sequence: TGTGCCAGCAGCCTTACGGGTAATTCAAACTATGGCTACACCTTC.

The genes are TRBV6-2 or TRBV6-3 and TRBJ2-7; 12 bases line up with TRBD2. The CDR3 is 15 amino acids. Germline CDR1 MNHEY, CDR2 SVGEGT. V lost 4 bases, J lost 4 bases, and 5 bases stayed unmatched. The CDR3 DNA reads TGTGCCAGCAGTTCCGAGACTAGCGGGAGATACGAGCAGTACTTC. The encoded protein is CASSSETSGRYEQYF.

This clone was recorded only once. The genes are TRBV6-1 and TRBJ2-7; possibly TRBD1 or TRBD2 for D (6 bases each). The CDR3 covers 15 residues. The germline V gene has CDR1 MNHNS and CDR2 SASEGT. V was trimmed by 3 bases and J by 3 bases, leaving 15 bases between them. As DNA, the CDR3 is TGTGCCAGCAGTGATTCCCTACAGGGAGGCTACGAGCAGTACTTC. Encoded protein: CASSDSLQGGYEQYF.

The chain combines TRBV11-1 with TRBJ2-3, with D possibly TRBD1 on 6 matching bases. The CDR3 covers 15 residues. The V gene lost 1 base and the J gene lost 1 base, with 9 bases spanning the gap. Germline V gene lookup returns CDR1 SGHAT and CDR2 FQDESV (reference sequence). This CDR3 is CASSLGGPGTDTQYF. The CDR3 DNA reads TGTGCCAGCAGCTTAGGGGGGCCCGGCACAGATACGCAGTATTTT.

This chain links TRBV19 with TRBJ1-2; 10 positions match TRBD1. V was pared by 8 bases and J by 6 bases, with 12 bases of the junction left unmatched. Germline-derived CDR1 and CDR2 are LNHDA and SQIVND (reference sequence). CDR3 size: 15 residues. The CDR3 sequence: CASVGTGAYRNGYTF. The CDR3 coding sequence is TGTGCCAGTGTTGGGACAGGGGCGTATCGGAATGGCTACACCTTC.

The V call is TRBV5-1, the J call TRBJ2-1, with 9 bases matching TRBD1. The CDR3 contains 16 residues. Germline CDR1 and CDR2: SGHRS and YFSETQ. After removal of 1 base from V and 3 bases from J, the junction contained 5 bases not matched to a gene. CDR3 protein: CASSLKGTGNYNEQFF. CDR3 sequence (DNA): TGCGCCAGCAGCTTGAAGGGGACAGGGAACTACAATGAGCAGTTCTTC.

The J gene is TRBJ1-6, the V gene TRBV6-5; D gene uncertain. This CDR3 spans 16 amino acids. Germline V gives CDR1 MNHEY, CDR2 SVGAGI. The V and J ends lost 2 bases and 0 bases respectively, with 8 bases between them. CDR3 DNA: TGTGCCAGCAGTTACATCCAGAGCTCCTATAATTCACCCCTCCACTTT. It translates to CASSYIQSSYNSPLHF.

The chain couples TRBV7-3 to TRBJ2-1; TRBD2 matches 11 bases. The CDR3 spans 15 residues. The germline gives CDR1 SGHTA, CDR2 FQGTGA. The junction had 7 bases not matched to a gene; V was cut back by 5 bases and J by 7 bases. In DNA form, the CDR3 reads TGTGCCAGCAGCCCTCTAGCGGGGGGCATAAATGAGCAGTTCTTC. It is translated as CASSPLAGGINEQFF.

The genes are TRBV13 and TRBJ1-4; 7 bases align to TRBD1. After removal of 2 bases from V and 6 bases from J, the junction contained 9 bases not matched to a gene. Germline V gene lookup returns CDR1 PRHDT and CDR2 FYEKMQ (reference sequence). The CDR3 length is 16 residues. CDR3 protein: CASSLSGTVLDEKLFF. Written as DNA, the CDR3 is TGTGCCAGCAGCTTAAGTGGGACAGTTCTGGATGAAAAACTGTTTTTT.

The CDR3 DNA is TGTGCCAGCAGTGAAGAGGTCCTGGGCGGGCTTAGCACAGATACGCAGTATTTT. Protein product: CASSEEVLGGLSTDTQYF. This rearrangement joins TRBV6-1 to TRBJ2-3; D might be TRBD2 (5 bases). Germline assignment: CDR1 MNHNS and CDR2 SASEGT. The CDR3 is 18 residues long. Trimming pared 1 base from V and 0 bases from J, leaving 17 bases between.

The CDR3 region has the DNA TGCGCCAGCAGCTTGGGGGACACTAACACTGAAGCTTTCTTT. Its translation: CASSLGDTNTEAFF. The J gene is TRBJ1-1, the V gene TRBV5-1, with D perhaps matching TRBD1 (6 bases). This CDR3 has 14 residues. V was shortened by 0 bases and J by 2 bases, with 8 bases between the two germline ends. Germline lookup yields CDR1 SGHRS and CDR2 YFSETQ.